Below, 17 T cell receptor beta chains from the same sample are listed, as sequenced in a study of cytotoxic CD8 clonotypes in ibrutinib-treated CLL. Assay: immunoSEQ multiplex PCR; the TCRdb copy retains only in-frame clones and omits some. The table includes around 250,000 clones, 70% detected once. This material consisted of PBMCs, taken after 24 months of ibrutinib treatment. Source of these receptors: a human donor with chronic lymphocytic leukemia.

Only a few counts were recorded for this clone. The chain couples TRBV6-5 to TRBJ2-1, with TRBD2 matching over 11 bases. Germline V lookup: CDR1 MNHEY, CDR2 SVGAGI. The V segment lost 5 bases and the J segment 7 bases; nucleotides outside the gene matches: 4. The CDR3 covers 14 residues. CDR3 DNA sequence: TGTGCCAGCAGTCAACGGACTAGCGGGAATGAGCAGTTCTTC. It encodes CASSQRTSGNEQFF.

CDR3 DNA sequence: TGTGCCAGCACCTACAGTTTCTCTGGGGCCAACGTCCTGACTTTC. This codes for CASTYSFSGANVLTF. This chain joins TRBV6-5 and TRBJ2-6; D unresolved. Germline assignment: CDR1 MNHEY and CDR2 SVGAGI. V was clipped by 7 bases and J by 0 bases, with 10 bases between them. CDR3 length: 15 amino acids.

This clone has just one count. The chain employs TRBV11-2 and TRBJ2-5; 10 positions match TRBD2. The germline V gene encodes CDR1 SGHAT and CDR2 FQNNGV. This CDR3 is built from 14 residues. V was clipped by 5 bases and J by 3 bases; unmatched bases: 3. CDR3 loop: CASSRTSGKETQYF. The CDR3 region has the DNA TGTGCCAGCAGCCGGACTAGCGGTAAAGAGACCCAGTACTTC.

This clone has a handful of counts. This sequence joins TRBV7-8 and TRBJ1-1; no reliable D call. The CDR3 length is 13 residues. V was pared by 2 bases and J by 1 base, with 5 bases between. Germline V gene data show CDR1 as SGHVS and CDR2 as FQNEAQ. CDR3 residues: CASSLSENTEAFF. CDR3 in DNA: TGTGCCAGCAGCTTATCAGAGAACACTGAAGCTTTCTTT.

The chain carries TRBV25-1 and TRBJ1-1; possibly TRBD1 for D (5 bases). The CDR3 loop spans 13 amino acids. Germline V gene lookup returns CDR1 MGHDK and CDR2 SYGVNS. V was pared by 10 bases and J by 2 bases, with 14 bases between. CDR3 DNA sequence: TGTGCCACTCAGGGACCCCCAAACACTGAAGCTTTCTTT. Amino acid sequence: CATQGPPNTEAFF. The full variable domain, its missing parts supplied by reference TRBV25-1 and TRBJ1-1, is EADIYQTPRYLVIGTGKKITLECSQTMGHDKMYWYQQDPGMELHLIHYSYGVNSTEKGDLSSESTVSRIRTEHFPLTLESARPSHTSQYLCATQGPPNTEAFFGQGTRLTVV.

V is TRBV9 and J is TRBJ2-5; 13 bases line up with TRBD2. The junction had 7 bases not matched to a gene; V was cut back by 4 bases and J by 4 bases. The CDR3 length is 16 residues. The V gene's germline CDR1 is SGDLS and CDR2 YYNGEE. The CDR3 sequence: CASSSGTSGIRETQYF. DNA for the CDR3: TGTGCCAGCAGCTCCGGGACTAGCGGGATCCGAGAGACCCAGTACTTC.

In its sample, this clone was seen a few times. V and J are TRBV5-1 and TRBJ1-1, with 8 bases that match TRBD1. CDR1 SGHRS and CDR2 YFSETQ come from the germline V gene. V gave up 4 bases and J gave up 0 bases; unmatched junction bases: 11. This CDR3 contains 17 residues. DNA for the CDR3: TGCGCCAGCAGCCGACCGTTACAGGGGGACTTGAACACTGAAGCTTTCTTT. Translated, it gives CASSRPLQGDLNTEAFF.

The J gene is TRBJ1-1, the V gene TRBV15; the D gene is possibly TRBD1 (6 bases). CDR1 LNHNV and CDR2 YYDKDF come from the germline V gene (reference sequence). The V and J ends lost 0 bases and 6 bases respectively, with 11 bases between them. The CDR3 loop spans 14 amino acids. The CDR3 DNA sequence: TGTGCCACCAGCAGAGACCGGGGGACACCTGAAGCTTTCTTT. This codes for CATSRDRGTPEAFF.

The chain combines TRBV7-9 with TRBJ2-4, with TRBD2 as a possible D gene (7 bases). Trimming removed 5 bases at V and 2 bases at J, with 10 bases between. Germline V CDR1 and CDR2: SEHNR, FQNEAQ (reference sequence). The CDR3 has 14 residues. The CDR3 protein is CASSKGGTKNIQYF. For the CDR3, the DNA is TGTGCCAGCAGCAAGGGGGGGACCAAAAACATTCAGTACTTC.

The V call is TRBV4-3, the J call TRBJ2-5, with 11 positions matching TRBD2. V lost 4 bases, J lost 4 bases, and 8 bases stayed unmatched. The germline gives CDR1 LGHNA, CDR2 YSLEER. The CDR3 covers 16 residues. CDR3 amino acids: CASSPQTSGIRETQYF. The CDR3 DNA reads TGCGCCAGCAGCCCCCAGACTAGCGGGATAAGAGAGACCCAGTACTTC.

V usage is TRBV10-2 and J usage is TRBJ2-2; perhaps TRBD2 as D (5 bases). The CDR3 sequence is 13 residues long. Trimming pared 6 bases from V and 8 bases from J, leaving 13 bases between. Per germline, CDR1 WSHSY and CDR2 SAAADI. The CDR3 nucleotides read TGCGCCAGCAGCGCAAGCGGACCGGGGGAGCTGTTTTTT. Translating gives CASSASGPGELFF.

This sequence joins TRBV6-6 and TRBJ2-1; 7 bases map to TRBD2. The CDR3 runs to 14 residues. CDR1 and CDR2 from the germline V gene are MNHNY and SVGAGI (reference sequence). V lost 8 bases, J lost 8 bases, and 12 bases stayed unmatched. DNA of the CDR3: TGTGCCAGCGTTCTAAAGCGGGGTAGGGATGAGCAGTTCTTC. It encodes CASVLKRGRDEQFF.

The chain employs TRBV10-3 and TRBJ1-3; D is uncertain. Deletions cut 9 bases from V and 4 bases from J, with 7 bases between. Per the germline V gene, CDR1 is ENHRY and CDR2 is SYGVKD. This CDR3 comprises 11 residues. The CDR3 DNA is TGTGCCATGGACGGCGGAAACACCATATATTTT. Its protein is CAMDGGNTIYF.

The rearrangement links TRBV5-1 to TRBJ1-1; D gene uncertain. This CDR3 spans 15 amino acids. Trimming removed 1 base at V and 0 bases at J, with 10 bases between. Per the germline V gene, CDR1 is SGHRS and CDR2 is YFSETQ. CDR3 nucleotides: TGCGCCAGCAGCTTGTACGGCCGCATGAACACTGAAGCTTTCTTT. This gives the protein CASSLYGRMNTEAFF.

This clone occurred a few times. This rearrangement joins TRBV9 to TRBJ2-1; 10 bases line up with TRBD2. After removal of 1 base from V and 5 bases from J, the junction contained 3 bases not matched to a gene. The germline V gene has CDR1 SGDLS and CDR2 YYNGEE. The CDR3 has 15 residues. CDR3 protein: CASSVRAGGHNEQFF. DNA for the CDR3: TGTGCCAGCAGCGTAAGAGCGGGAGGGCACAATGAGCAGTTCTTC.

V is TRBV7-9 and J is TRBJ2-1, with TRBD1 as a possible D gene (6 bases). V dropped 3 bases and J dropped 3 bases, with 12 bases sitting between them. The CDR3 contains 15 residues. Germline lookup yields CDR1 SEHNR and CDR2 FQNEAQ (reference sequence). CDR3 amino acids: CASSLNPDSYNEQFF. DNA of the CDR3: TGTGCCAGCAGCTTGAACCCGGACAGCTACAATGAGCAGTTCTTC.

The chain couples TRBV6-5 to TRBJ1-5; D gene unclear. This CDR3 is 14 amino acids long. The V and J ends lost 6 bases and 4 bases respectively, with 13 bases between them. Germline V gives CDR1 MNHEY, CDR2 SVGAGI. The DNA for the CDR3 is TGTGCCAGCAGCTTGCTTGGAGGGAATCAGCCCCAGCATTTT. It encodes CASSLLGGNQPQHF.